This TCR beta chain comes out of a study of blood T cell repertoires in COVID-19. Study details: The analysed material was cDNA or gDNA that came from T cells, B-cell-depleted T cells, or PBMCs.

V was shortened by 3 bases and J by 1 base, with 3 bases between the two germline ends. This CDR3 is built from 12 residues. Germline CDR1 reads SGHTA; CDR2 reads FQGNSA. The repertoire was sequenced with immunoSEQ multiplex PCR; TCRdb's copy has only in-frame clones and lacks some. The table records more than 200,000 clones, roughly 84% of them present only once. This study enrolled people aged about 18 to 100 from roughly 22 US geographic areas. Assignment of participants to cohorts was predicated upon participant-reported clinical history. The chain carries TRBV7-2 and TRBJ1-1; D ambiguous. This clonotype originated in a man aged 25 to 40 in a cohort exposed to, infected with or recovered from COVID-19 (not recorded which). The sequencing input was PBMCs or T cells enriched from blood (not recorded which). In DNA, the CDR3 is TGTGCCAGCAGCTTTAGGAACACTGAAGCTTTCTTT. Translation: CASSFRNTEAFF. The complete variable domain, with remaining parts taken from reference TRBV7-2 and TRBJ1-1, reads GAGVSQSPSNKVTEKGKDVELRCDPISGHTALYWYRQSLGQGLEFLIYFQGNSAPDKSGLPSDRFSAERTGGSVSTLTIQRTQQEDSAVYLCASSFRNTEAFFGQGTRLTVV.